The entry below gives a single T cell receptor (beta chain) sequence along with its context. Compared with germline, one end of the junction differs, possibly owing to a read error. The entry originates in a study of technical replicates of blood from several donors. The method was immunoSEQ multiplex PCR; TCRdb's version includes in-frame clones alone and lacks a portion of them. Of 91,000 or so clones detected, approximately 95% appear once; the ten largest clones hold around 0.21%. This CDR3 has 12 amino acids. Germline assignment: CDR1 MNHEY and CDR2 SVGAGI. The TCR was taken from a human donor in good health. This chain joins TRBV6-5 and TRBJ2-7; D gene ambiguous. Sequencing was carried out using T cells isolated from PBMCs. The CDR3 DNA follows: TGTGTCAGCAGCAGCCCCGGGTACGAGCAGTACTTC. This encodes CVSSSPGYEQYF.